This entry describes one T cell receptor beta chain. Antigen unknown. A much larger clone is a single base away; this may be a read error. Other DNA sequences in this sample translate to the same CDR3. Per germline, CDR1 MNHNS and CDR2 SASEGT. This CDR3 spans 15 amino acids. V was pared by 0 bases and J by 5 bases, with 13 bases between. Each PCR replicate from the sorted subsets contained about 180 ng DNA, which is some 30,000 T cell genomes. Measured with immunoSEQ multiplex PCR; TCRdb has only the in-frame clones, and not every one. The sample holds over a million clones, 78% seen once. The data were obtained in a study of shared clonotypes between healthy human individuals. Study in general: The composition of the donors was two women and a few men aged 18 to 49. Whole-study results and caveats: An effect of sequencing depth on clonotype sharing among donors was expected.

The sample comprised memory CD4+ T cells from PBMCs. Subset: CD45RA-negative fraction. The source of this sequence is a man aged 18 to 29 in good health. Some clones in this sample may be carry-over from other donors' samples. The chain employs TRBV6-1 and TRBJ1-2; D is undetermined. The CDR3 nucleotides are TGTGCCAGCAGTGAAGCATCGACTGGCGGGTATGGCTACACCTTC. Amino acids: CASSEASTGGYGYTF.